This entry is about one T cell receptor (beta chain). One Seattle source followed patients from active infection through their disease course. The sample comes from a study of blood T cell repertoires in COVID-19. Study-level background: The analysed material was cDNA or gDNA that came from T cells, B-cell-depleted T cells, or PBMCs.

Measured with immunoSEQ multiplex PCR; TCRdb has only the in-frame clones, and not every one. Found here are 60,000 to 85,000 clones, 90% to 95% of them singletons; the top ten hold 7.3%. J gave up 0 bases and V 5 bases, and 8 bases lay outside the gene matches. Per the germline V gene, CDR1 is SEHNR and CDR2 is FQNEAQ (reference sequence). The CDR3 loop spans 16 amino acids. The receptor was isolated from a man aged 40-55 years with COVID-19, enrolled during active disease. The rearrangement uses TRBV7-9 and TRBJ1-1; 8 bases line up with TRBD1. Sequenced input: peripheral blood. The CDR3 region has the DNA TGTGCCAGCAGCCCCTGGACAGGGTCTATGAACACTGAAGCTTTCTTT. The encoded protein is CASSPWTGSMNTEAFF.